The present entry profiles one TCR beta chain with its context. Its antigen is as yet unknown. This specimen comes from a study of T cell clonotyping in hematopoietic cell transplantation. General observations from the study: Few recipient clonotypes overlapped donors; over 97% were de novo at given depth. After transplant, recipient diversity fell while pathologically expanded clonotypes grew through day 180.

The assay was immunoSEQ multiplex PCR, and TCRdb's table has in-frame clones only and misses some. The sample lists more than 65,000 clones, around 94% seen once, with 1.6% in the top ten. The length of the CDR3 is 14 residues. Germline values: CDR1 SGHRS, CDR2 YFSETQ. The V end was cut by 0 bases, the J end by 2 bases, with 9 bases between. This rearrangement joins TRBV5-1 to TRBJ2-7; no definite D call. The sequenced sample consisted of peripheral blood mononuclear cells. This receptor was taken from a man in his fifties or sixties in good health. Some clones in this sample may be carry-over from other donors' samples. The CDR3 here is CASSLGSYAYEQYF. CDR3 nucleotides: TGCGCCAGCAGCTTGGGGTCTTACGCCTACGAGCAGTACTTC.